These 21 T cell receptor beta chains were all obtained from the same sample, sequenced in a study of tumor-infiltrating lymphocytes in primary liver carcinoma. Both RNA and DNA were isolated together from about 21-30 mg of bulk tissue that had not been sorted. Total RNA amounting to around 450 ng was the source from which TCR beta cDNA was made with a constant-region primer. ARM-PCR was slightly modified, and three nested multiplex PCR rounds with it gave rise to the TCR beta libraries. In the first two PCR rounds, TRBV1-TRBV30 forward primers were paired with a C-beta reverse primer, and each round lasted roughly 9 cycles. MiXCR, run by TCRdb on the multiplex PCR reads, gives a single entry per CDR3 protein. The sample has roughly 86,000 distinct CDR3 sequences, 55% to 75% seen once. Input material: tumor-adjacent normal liver tissue. The receptor set was obtained from a man aged 40-49 years with primary liver carcinoma and hepatitis B virus infection.

This rearrangement joins TRBV7-6 to TRBJ2-1; TRBD2 matches 9 bases. The V gene end was trimmed by 1 base and the J gene end by 6 bases; junction bases not matched to a gene: 4. The CDR3 is made up of 15 amino acids. Germline CDR1 and CDR2: SGHVS and FNYEAQ. As DNA, the CDR3 is TGTGCCAGCAGCTTAGTTGCGGGAGGGGCCAATGAGCAGTTCTTC. Its translation is CASSLVAGGANEQFF.

As concerns this clonotype: Since the CDR3 does not end with the conserved phenylalanine or tryptophan, this likely comes from a read error. The V and J genes are TRBV4-1 and TRBJ1-5; perhaps TRBD1 as D (6 bases). The CDR3 loop spans 15 amino acids. CDR1 is MGHRA, CDR2 YSYEKL, per germline. CDR3: CASSPGGRSNQPQHL. The DNA of the CDR3 is TGCGCCAGCAGCCCCGGGGGCAGAAGCAATCAGCCACAGCATCTT.

As for this clonotype: With a much larger clone just one base away, this may be a read error. This chain joins TRBV12-3 or TRBV12-4 and TRBJ2-6, with a tentative D call TRBD1 (5 bases). This CDR3 comprises 16 residues. CDR3 sequence (DNA): TGTGCCAGCAGTCCAGACAGTTTCTCTGAGGCCAACGTCCTGACTTTC. It codes for CASSPDSFSEANVLTF.

This clonotype was counted many times. The chain is built from TRBV12-3 or TRBV12-4 and TRBJ1-5; 8 nucleotides match TRBD1. The CDR3 consists of 15 residues. After removal of 5 bases from V and 2 bases from J, the junction contained 5 bases not matched to a gene. The CDR3 loop reads CASSGQGTGNQPQHF. DNA of the CDR3: TGTGCCAGCAGTGGACAGGGAACCGGCAATCAGCCCCAGCATTTT.

Comment on this clonotype: At one of its ends the junction is not consistent with the germline gene, which may arise from a read error. The rearrangement uses TRBV6-5 and TRBJ1-1; D not resolved. CDR3 length: 14 amino acids. Germline values: CDR1 MNHEY, CDR2 SVGAGI. CDR3 coding DNA: TGTACCAGCAGTTACTCGACCGGAAATACTGAGGCTTTCTTT. Translating it yields CTSSYSTGNTEAFF.

This clonotype was seen once. A read error may produce the germline difference seen at one junction end. The gene calls are TRBV10-3 and TRBJ2-3; a possible D gene is TRBD2 (7 bases). This CDR3 is built from 15 residues. Germline lookup yields CDR1 ENHRY and CDR2 SYGVKD. The CDR3: CAFSGGARVKDTQYF. The CDR3 DNA is TGTGCCTTCAGTGGGGGGGCGAGGGTTAAAGATACGCAGTATTTT.

This clonotype came up a few times. This may arise from a read error, as a much more abundant clone is one base away. The chain couples TRBV6-5 to TRBJ2-1; D is uncertain. Germline CDR1 MNHEY, CDR2 SVGAGI. This CDR3 spans 15 amino acids. CDR3 in DNA: TGTGCCGGCAGTTACTCGATGGGCCAATACAATGAGCAGTTCTTC. Its translation is CAGSYSMGQYNEQFF.

This clonotype occurred many times. This chain connects TRBV13 to TRBJ1-2; D is perhaps TRBD1 (5 bases). The CDR3 extends over 16 amino acids. Trimming took 4 bases from V and 4 from J, leaving 19 bases between them. Germline values: CDR1 PRHDT, CDR2 FYEKMQ (reference sequence). The CDR3 nucleotides read TGTGCCAGCAGCTCCTTTTACAGGAAGCAGGGCTATGGCTACACCTTC. It translates to CASSSFYRKQGYGYTF.

As to this clonotype: A read error may explain this, as a much larger clone is one base away. The chain is built from TRBV5-4 and TRBJ2-2, with D perhaps matching TRBD2 (6 bases). The CDR3 is 15 amino acids. The germline gives CDR1 SGHNT, CDR2 YYREEE (reference sequence). V was cut by 2 bases and J by 5 bases, with 13 bases left in between. As DNA, the CDR3 is TGTGCCAGCAGCTTCGCGGTGGCGGGAACCGGGGAGCTGTTTTTT. Amino acids: CASSFAVAGTGELFF.

This clonotype has at least ten counts. J is TRBJ1-1 and V is TRBV29-1; maybe TRBD1 (6 bases). This CDR3 is built from 13 residues. The germline CDR1 and CDR2 sequences are SQVTM and ANQGSEA. Trimming took off 4 bases at V and 4 bases at J, with 13 bases between the two ends. The CDR3 spells CSVVVGQSTEAFF. The CDR3 DNA reads TGCAGCGTTGTTGTAGGACAGAGCACTGAAGCTTTCTTT. Using reference TRBV29-1 and TRBJ1-1 for the parts outside the CDR3, the full variable domain is SAVISQKPSRDICQRGTSLTIQCQVDSQVTMMFWYRQQPGQSLTLIATANQGSEATYESGFVIDKFPISRPNLTFSTLTVSNMSPEDSSIYLCSVVVGQSTEAFFGQGTRLTVV.

The sample holds many counts of this clonotype. The chain joins TRBV7-9 to TRBJ2-6; a weak D match, TRBD2 (5 bases). CDR1 and CDR2 from the germline V gene are SEHNR and FQNEAQ (reference sequence). The CDR3 extends over 15 amino acids. V lost 7 bases to trimming and J lost 0 bases, with 10 bases between them. The CDR3, as DNA: TGTGCCAGCACCGGGGAAGACTCTGGGGCCAACGTCCTGACTTTC. This sequence encodes CASTGEDSGANVLTF.

This chain uses TRBV11-2 with TRBJ2-1, with D maybe TRBD2 (6 bases). The V end lost 7 bases, the J end lost 5 bases, and 21 bases lay between the germline ends. The CDR3 runs to 16 residues. The germline CDR1 and CDR2 sequences are SGHAT and FQNNGV. The CDR3 here is CASNWASERDDNEQFF. The DNA for the CDR3 is TGTGCCAGCAACTGGGCTAGCGAGAGGGACGACAATGAGCAGTTCTTC.

About this clonotype: A junction boundary mismatches the germline segment, possibly from a read error. The chain employs TRBV11-2 and TRBJ2-7; D possibly corresponds to TRBD2 (6 bases). Germline assignment: CDR1 SGHAT and CDR2 FQNNGV. CDR3 size: 15 residues. This CDR3 is CASSSWGLLSYDQYF. The CDR3 coding sequence is TGTGCCAGCAGCTCGTGGGGACTCCTGTCCTACGATCAGTACTTC.

By proportion, this clonotype is medium-sized. V gene TRBV11-2 combines with J gene TRBJ2-7; D is undetermined. V dropped 4 bases and J dropped 6 bases, with 10 bases sitting between them. CDR3 length: 12 residues. The germline gives CDR1 SGHAT, CDR2 FQNNGV. In DNA, the CDR3 is TGTGCCAGCAGCTCGTCGCAGGTCGAGCAGTACTTC. It codes for CASSSSQVEQYF.

On this clonotype itself: The junction and the germline gene differ at one end; a read error may be behind it. The chain uses TRBV12-3 or TRBV12-4 and TRBJ2-7, with D perhaps matching TRBD1 (6 bases). The CDR3 runs to 15 residues. The CDR3 spells CASSDPGQTSSQQCF. Written as DNA, the CDR3 is TGTGCCAGCAGTGACCCGGGACAAACCTCTTCCCAGCAGTGCTTC.

In its sample, this clonotype was seen a few times. The V gene is TRBV28, the J gene TRBJ2-7; 7 bases line up with TRBD2. Germline-derived CDR1 and CDR2 are MDHEN and SYDVKM. The J segment lost 0 bases and the V segment lost 2 bases, leaving 4 bases of the junction unmatched. The CDR3 consists of 15 residues. Here the CDR3 reads CASSLGGVSSYEQYF. The CDR3 nucleotides are TGTGCCAGCAGTTTAGGGGGGGTTAGCTCCTACGAGCAGTACTTC.

About this clonotype itself: It may be a read error: a sequence one base away is much more abundant. The chain recombines TRBV7-9 with TRBJ2-2; D unclear. The germline V gene has CDR1 SEHNR and CDR2 FQNEAQ (reference sequence). There are 14 residues in the CDR3. CDR3 coding DNA: TGTGCCAGCAACTTAGCTACAGTAACCGGGGAGCTGTTTTTT. Translating gives CASNLATVTGELFF.

To note about this clonotype: The junction shows a germline mismatch at one end, possibly a read error. The chain uses TRBV11-2 and TRBJ2-3; D ambiguous. This CDR3 has 14 residues. From germline, CDR1 is SGHAT and CDR2 FQNNGV. Written as DNA, the CDR3 is TGTGTCAGCATCTTAGAAAGAGGCATAGATATGCAGTATTTT. Translating it yields CVSILERGIDMQYF.

Remarks on this clonotype: It may be a read error: a sequence one base away is much more abundant. The chain recombines TRBV7-9 with TRBJ2-5; 8 nucleotides agree with TRBD2. The CDR3 is made up of 15 amino acids. V was clipped by 5 bases and J by 6 bases; unmatched bases: 11. Per germline, CDR1 SEHNR and CDR2 FQNEAQ (reference sequence). The CDR3 nucleotides are TGTGCCAGCAGCCCGGGACTAGTGGGAACAAAGACCCAGTACTTC. Protein: CASSPGLVGTKTQYF.

Turning to this clonotype: With a much larger clone just one base away, this may be a read error. This chain joins TRBV5-5 and TRBJ2-2, with D uncertain. CDR3 size: 15 residues. In germline, CDR1 is SGHKS, CDR2 YYEKEE (reference sequence). The V end was cut by 1 base, the J end by 3 bases, with 10 bases between. DNA of the CDR3: TGTGCCAGCAGCTTGTCAGAGGAACACACCGGGGAGCTGTTTTTT. Protein: CASSLSEEHTGELFF.

Concerning this clonotype itself: Sequence at one end of the junction differs from germline and may be a read error. The chain couples TRBV11-2 to TRBJ1-6, with D possibly matching TRBD1 (6 bases). CDR1 SGHAT and CDR2 FQNNGV come from the germline V gene. The CDR3 totals 16 residues. CDR3 DNA: TGTGTCAGCAGCTCCACTCCAGGAGGGGGTTCGAGACCCCTCCACTTT. Its protein is CVSSSTPGGGSRPLHF.